Below are 12 T cell receptor beta chains sequenced from a single sample in a study of PD-1 blockade in classical Hodgkin lymphoma. Time point denoted: newly diagnosed, previously untreated cHL patient sample. With magnetic negative selection, CD4+ T cells were purified from PBMCs that had been thawed. Clones were read by immunoSEQ multiplex PCR, and TCRdb kept only the in-frame ones, dropping some. Seen here are about 36,000 clones, 85% to 90% observed once, and the top ten hold around 0.21%. The material sequenced was CD4+ T cells from blood. These receptors came from a human donor with classical Hodgkin lymphoma.

The V call is TRBV7-5, the J call TRBJ1-2. TRBV7-5 is listed as a pseudogene. This CDR3 comprises 11 residues. This CDR3 is CARSLEIIFNF. In DNA, the CDR3 is TGTGCCAGAAGCTTAGAGATAATATTTAACTTC.

The gene calls are TRBV6-5 and TRBJ1-4; D is perhaps TRBD1 (5 bases). V lost 6 bases to trimming and J lost 3 bases, with 14 bases between them. The CDR3 covers 15 residues. CDR1 is MNHEY and CDR2 is SVGAGI in the germline V gene. In DNA form, the CDR3 reads TGTGCCAGCAGACACGGGTCACAGGCTAATGAAAAACTGTTTTTT. It translates to CASRHGSQANEKLFF.

The chain employs TRBV28 and TRBJ2-3; weak D call: TRBD2 (6 bases). The V end lost 3 bases, the J end lost 6 bases, and 16 bases lay between the germline ends. Germline lookup yields CDR1 MDHEN and CDR2 SYDVKM. The CDR3 consists of 15 residues. The CDR3 protein is CASSFRSNRGDTQYF. The CDR3 DNA is TGTGCCAGCAGTTTCCGGTCCAACCGGGGGGATACGCAGTATTTT.

This sequence joins TRBV6-5 and TRBJ2-3, with unresolved D. V was shortened by 5 bases and J by 0 bases, with 12 bases between the two germline ends. This CDR3 comprises 15 residues. Looked up from germline, CDR1 is MNHEY and CDR2 is SVGAGI. DNA of the CDR3: TGTGCCAGCAGTGTCCGGACCCCTAGCACAGATACGCAGTATTTT. Translation gives CASSVRTPSTDTQYF.

The V gene is TRBV7-9, the J gene TRBJ2-1; D gene unclear. This CDR3 has 13 residues. Trimming took off 8 bases at V and 4 bases at J, with 12 bases between the two ends. In germline, CDR1 is SEHNR, CDR2 FQNEAQ (reference sequence). The CDR3 reads CASPDRRYNEQFF. CDR3 DNA sequence: TGTGCCAGCCCCGACCGGCGGTACAATGAGCAGTTCTTC.

The rearrangement joins TRBV7-2 to TRBJ1-1; a possible D gene is TRBD1 (5 bases). The CDR3 length is 15 residues. From germline, CDR1 is SGHTA and CDR2 FQGNSA. V was pared by 2 bases and J by 2 bases, with 12 bases between. CDR3 DNA sequence: TGTGCCAGCAGCTTAATGGGGACGGGAAACACTGAAGCTTTCTTT. Protein sequence: CASSLMGTGNTEAFF.

The V gene is TRBV4-3, the J gene TRBJ2-3; D is possibly TRBD2 (6 bases). The CDR3 sequence is 14 residues long. V lost 1 base, J lost 1 base, and 6 bases lay in between. Germline values: CDR1 LGHNA, CDR2 YSLEER. The CDR3 here is CASSQGGGTDTQYF. The DNA for the CDR3 is TGCGCCAGCAGCCAAGGGGGGGGCACAGATACGCAGTATTTT.

This sequence joins TRBV7-9 and TRBJ1-3, with D maybe TRBD1 (6 bases). The CDR3 covers 17 residues. Germline V gene sequence: CDR1 SEHNR, CDR2 FQNEAQ (reference sequence). V lost 5 bases, J lost 0 bases, and 17 bases lay in between. CDR3 bases: TGTGCCAGCAGCGACCTTCCGGGACAAAGCTCTGGAAACACCATATATTTT. It codes for CASSDLPGQSSGNTIYF. The full variable domain, with the rest looked up from reference TRBV7-9 and TRBJ1-3, is DTGVSQNPRHKITKRGQNVTFRCDPISEHNRLYWYRQTLGQGPEFLTYFQNEAQLEKSRLLSDRFSAERPKGSFSTLEIQRTEQGDSAMYLCASSDLPGQSSGNTIYFGEGSWLTVV.

V and J are TRBV7-2 and TRBJ1-4; D is uncertain. The CDR3 covers 14 residues. Germline assignment: CDR1 SGHTA and CDR2 FQGNSA. Trimming stripped 6 bases from V and 10 bases from J, with 18 bases between. The CDR3: CASSQARNSGKLFF. CDR3 sequence (DNA): TGTGCCAGCAGTCAAGCCAGGAACTCAGGAAAACTGTTTTTT.

This rearrangement joins TRBV18 to TRBJ2-1; the D is unclear. V was cut by 5 bases and J by 5 bases, with 10 bases left in between. Germline lookup yields CDR1 KGHSH and CDR2 LQKENI. The CDR3 is made up of 13 amino acids. For the CDR3, the DNA is TGTGCCAGCTCATCTTCGCAGAACAATGAGCAGTTCTTC. Encoded protein: CASSSSQNNEQFF.

The rearrangement joins TRBV9 to TRBJ2-3, with D uncertain. Trimming took 2 bases from V and 10 from J, leaving 23 bases between them. This CDR3 comprises 16 residues. Germline V CDR1 and CDR2: SGDLS, YYNGEE. CDR3 in amino acids: CASSVSDGPLKYAQYF. In DNA form, the CDR3 reads TGTGCCAGCAGCGTGAGTGACGGGCCTCTGAAATACGCGCAGTATTTT.

This clone was seen once. The chain joins TRBV7-9 to TRBJ2-7; 9 bases are a match to TRBD2. Trimming cost V 5 bases and J 12 bases; bases outside gene matches: 8. Germline assignment: CDR1 SEHNR and CDR2 FQNEAQ (reference sequence). The CDR3 totals 12 residues. The DNA for the CDR3 is TGTGCCAGCAGCCCCGGACTAGCGCAGACGTACTTC. Protein: CASSPGLAQTYF. Drawing the rest from reference TRBV7-9 and TRBJ2-7, the complete variable domain is DTGVSQNPRHKITKRGQNVTFRCDPISEHNRLYWYRQTLGQGPEFLTYFQNEAQLEKSRLLSDRFSAERPKGSFSTLEIQRTEQGDSAMYLCASSPGLAQTYFGPGTRLTVT.